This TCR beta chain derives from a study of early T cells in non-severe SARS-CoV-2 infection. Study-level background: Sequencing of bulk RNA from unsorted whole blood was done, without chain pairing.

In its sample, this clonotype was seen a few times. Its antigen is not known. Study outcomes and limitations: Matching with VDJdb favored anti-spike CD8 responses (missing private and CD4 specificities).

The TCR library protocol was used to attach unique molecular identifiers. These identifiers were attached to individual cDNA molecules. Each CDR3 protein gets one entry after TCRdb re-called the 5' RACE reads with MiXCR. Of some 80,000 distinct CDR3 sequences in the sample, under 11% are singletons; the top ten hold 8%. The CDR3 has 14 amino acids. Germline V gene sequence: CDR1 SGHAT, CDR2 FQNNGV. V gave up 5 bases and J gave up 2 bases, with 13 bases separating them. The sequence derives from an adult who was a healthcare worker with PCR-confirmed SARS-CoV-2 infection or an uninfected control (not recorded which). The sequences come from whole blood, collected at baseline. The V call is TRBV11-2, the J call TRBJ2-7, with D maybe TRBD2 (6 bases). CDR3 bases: TGTGCCAGCAGCAGATCGACTAGTGCCTACGAGCAGTACTTC. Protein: CASSRSTSAYEQYF.